These T cell receptor beta chains were read from a single sample in a study of control samples from healthy donors and cancer patients. Sequencing used immunoSEQ multiplex PCR; TCRdb keeps in-frame clones, though not all of them. The data hold approximately 170,000 clones, with about 90% observed a single time. The sample was blood. These receptor sequences come from a woman in her 30s in good health. Both conserved end residues are part of each CDR3. The D gene is left open where the match is weak. Clone size is shown for a subset of rows, as once, few, many or a class of expanded clone.

v_call	d_call	j_call	cdr3_length	clone_size	cdr3_nt	cdr3_aa
TRBV28	-	TRBJ1-2	13	-	TGTGCCAGCAGTTTACCTCCTACCTATGGCTACACCTTC	CASSLPPTYGYTF
TRBV11-3	-	TRBJ2-3	11	-	TGTGCCAGCAGCCAGGCAGATACGCAGTATTTT	CASSQADTQYF
TRBV11-3	-	TRBJ1-1	15	few	TGTGCCAGCAGCTTTCTTGGGGGTAAGGAAACTGAAGCTTTCTTT	CASSFLGGKETEAFF
TRBV11-1	-	TRBJ2-7	12	-	TGTGCCAGCAGCTCAGGACTAATCGAGCAGTACTTC	CASSSGLIEQYF
TRBV3-1/TRBV3-2	TRBD1	TRBJ1-2	16	once	TGTGCCAGCAGCCAAGCGTACAGGGGGCCGAACTATGGCTACACCTTC	CASSQAYRGPNYGYTF
TRBV4-2	-	TRBJ2-3	16	-	TGTGCCAGCAGCCACATAGGTAGGGGCGGCACAGATACGCAGTATTTT	CASSHIGRGGTDTQYF
TRBV4-3	-	TRBJ2-1	13	-	TGCGCCAGCAGCCAAGATTCCGGGGATGAGCAGTTCTTC	CASSQDSGDEQFF
TRBV6-2/TRBV6-3	TRBD2	TRBJ2-5	15	-	TGTGCCAGCAGTACAGCGGGAGTCAGTCAAGAGACCCAGTACTTC	CASSTAGVSQETQYF
TRBV7-3	-	TRBJ2-3	15	once	TGTGCCAGCAGCCCCCGGACTACTAGCACAGATACGCAGTATTTT	CASSPRTTSTDTQYF
TRBV28	TRBD2	TRBJ2-7	13	-	TGTGCCAGTAGAGAAGCGGGAGGGCGCGAGCAGTACTTC	CASREAGGREQYF
TRBV9	TRBD2	TRBJ2-3	17	-	TGTGCCAGCAGCGTATCGGCGGGAGTGTTTCGCACAGATACGCAGTATTTT	CASSVSAGVFRTDTQYF
TRBV18	-	TRBJ2-2	13	-	TGTGCCAGCTCACCACCTTTCACCGGGGAGCTGTTTTTT	CASSPPFTGELFF
TRBV11-2	TRBD1	TRBJ1-4	14	once	TGTGCCAGCAGCCAACGACAGGGAGGGGAAAAACTGTTTTTT	CASSQRQGGEKLFF
TRBV3-1/TRBV3-2	TRBD1	TRBJ1-4	16	-	TGTGCCAGCAGCCAGGCGACCGGGACAGGGAATGAAAAACTGTTTTTT	CASSQATGTGNEKLFF
TRBV10-3	TRBD1	TRBJ2-7	12	-	TGTGCCATCCAGCGTACAGGGGGCGAGCAGTACTTC	CAIQRTGGEQYF
TRBV19	-	TRBJ1-2	15	-	TGTGCCAGTAGTAGGGAGGAGGGAAGACGGTATGGCTACACCTTC	CASSREEGRRYGYTF
TRBV5-4	TRBD1	TRBJ2-5	16	-	TGTGCCAGCAGCAGCCCCGGGACAGGGGGTTCGAAGACCCAGTACTTC	CASSSPGTGGSKTQYF
TRBV30	TRBD1	TRBJ2-2	13	-	TGTGCCAGACAGGGGACAAACACCGGGGAGCTGTTTTTT	CARQGTNTGELFF
TRBV27	TRBD2	TRBJ2-7	15	-	TGTGCCAGCAGTCTCCTAGCGGGAGGGACCTACGAGCAGTACTTC	CASSLLAGGTYEQYF
TRBV5-1	TRBD2	TRBJ2-7	15	-	TGCGCCAGCAGCCCCCGCGGGAGGGCCGACTACGAGCAGTACTTC	CASSPRGRADYEQYF
TRBV27	-	TRBJ1-5	13	-	TGTGCCAGCAGTCAGGGAAACAATCAGCCCCAGCATTTT	CASSQGNNQPQHF
TRBV3-1/TRBV3-2	-	TRBJ2-7	16	-	TGTGCCAGCAGCCAAGTTTCCGACGTTGGCTCCTACGAGCAGTACTTC	CASSQVSDVGSYEQYF
TRBV9	TRBD1	TRBJ1-5	16	-	TGTGCCAGCAGCGTAAGTCCGGGACAGGGAAGTCAGCCCCAGCATTTT	CASSVSPGQGSQPQHF
TRBV15	-	TRBJ2-1	12	once	TGTGCCACCAGCAGAGATTACAATGAGCAGTTCTTC	CATSRDYNEQFF
TRBV27	-	TRBJ1-2	15	-	TGTGCCAGCAGTCCCCGTAGTTTTCCTAACTATGGCTACACCTTC	CASSPRSFPNYGYTF
TRBV6-5	-	TRBJ2-5	12	-	TGTGCCAGCAGGGGGGACCAAGAGACCCAGTACTTC	CASRGDQETQYF
TRBV27	-	TRBJ2-1	10	-	TGTGCCAGCACCTACAATGAGCAGTTCTTC	CASTYNEQFF
TRBV28	TRBD1	TRBJ2-1	13	-	TGTGCCAGCAGTTTATTTCAGGGGGATGAGCAGTTCTTC	CASSLFQGDEQFF
TRBV4-1	-	TRBJ1-2	13	-	TGCGCCAGCAGCCAAGTCATCAACTATGGCTACACCTTC	CASSQVINYGYTF
TRBV6-1	TRBD1	TRBJ2-7	15	-	TGTGCCAGCAGTGAAGCGCAGGGGGTCCCCTACGAGCAGTACTTC	CASSEAQGVPYEQYF
TRBV6-1	TRBD2	TRBJ2-2	15	once	TGTGCCCGCAGTGAAAATCCGACTAGCTCCGGGGAGCTGTTTTTT	CARSENPTSSGELFF
TRBV2	TRBD2	TRBJ2-2	15	-	TGTGCCAGCAAGGCAGGGACTAGTGGTACCGGGGAGCTGTTTTTT	CASKAGTSGTGELFF
TRBV5-1	-	TRBJ2-5	13	-	TGCGCCAGCAGGTTGACGGACCAAGAGACCCAGTACTTC	CASRLTDQETQYF
TRBV12-3/TRBV12-4	TRBD2	TRBJ2-7	12	-	TGTGCCAGCAGTACGGGACTAGGGGAGCAGTACTTC	CASSTGLGEQYF
TRBV19	TRBD1	TRBJ2-1	15	-	TGTGCCAGTAGGGGGGGACAGGGCCTTAGAAATGAGCAGTTCTTC	CASRGGQGLRNEQFF
TRBV7-8	-	TRBJ2-3	16	-	TGTGCCAGCAGCCCCGGGTTCCAGTCCCACACAGATACGCAGTATTTT	CASSPGFQSHTDTQYF
TRBV3-1/TRBV3-2	TRBD2	TRBJ2-7	14	few	TGTGCCAGCAGCCTCAGCGGGAGTAGGAACGAGCAGTACTTC	CASSLSGSRNEQYF
TRBV14	TRBD1	TRBJ1-2	13	-	TGTGCCAGCAGCCCGACAGGGGTATATGGCTACACCTTC	CASSPTGVYGYTF
TRBV7-2	-	TRBJ2-1	15	-	TGTGCCAGCAGCTTATTCGGAGTAGCCTACAATGAGCAGTTCTTC	CASSLFGVAYNEQFF
TRBV28	-	TRBJ2-2	15	-	TGTGCCAGCAGTTTAGGGCAGTCCCACACCGGGGAGCTGTTTTTT	CASSLGQSHTGELFF